Below are 4 T cell receptor beta chains sequenced from a single sample in a study of T cells in Graves' hyperthyroidism and ophthalmopathy. Amplified TCR beta CDR3 regions came from RNA transcripts. When the TCR CDR3 underwent first-round RT-PCR, the HTBI primer set was used. MiXCR was run by TCRdb on the multiplex PCR reads, yielding one entry per CDR3 protein. The sample records around 350,000 distinct CDR3 sequences, 13% to 15% being singletons. Sequences were obtained from blood. The receptors come from a woman in her sixties with Graves' ophthalmopathy.

This clonotype occurred many times. This sequence joins TRBV5-1 and TRBJ2-7; 9 bases match TRBD1. Germline CDR1 is SGHRS and CDR2 is YFSETQ. The V and J ends lost 0 bases and 3 bases, in that order; junction bases with no gene match: 1. There are 14 residues in the CDR3. CDR3 residues: CASSLDRGLYEQYF. The CDR3 DNA follows: TGCGCCAGCAGCTTGGACAGGGGGCTCTACGAGCAGTACTTC.

Details on this clonotype: With a much larger clone just one base away, this may be a read error. The chain uses TRBV2 and TRBJ2-1; D call uncertain. The CDR3 runs to 12 residues. The V gene's germline CDR1 is SNHLY and CDR2 FYNNEI. The CDR3 region is CASSPFQNERFF. CDR3 bases: TGTGCCAGCAGTCCCTTCCAGAATGAGCGGTTCTTC. Using reference TRBV2 and TRBJ2-1 for the parts outside the CDR3, the full variable domain is EPEVTQTPSHQVTQMGQEVILRCVPISNHLYFYWYRQILGQKVEFLVSFYNNEISEKSEIFDDQFSVERPDGSNFTLKIRSTKLEDSAMYFCASSPFQNERFFGPGTRLTVL.

This clonotype was seen a few times. The chain couples TRBV27 to TRBJ2-3; 7 positions agree with TRBD2. The germline V gene encodes CDR1 MNHEY and CDR2 SMNVEV (reference sequence). This CDR3 region has 16 residues. V lost 5 bases and J lost 3; bases outside the gene matches: 11. The CDR3 DNA reads as TGTGCCAGCAGTGAAATGGGGGGGACCAGAACAGATACGCAGTATTTT. This translates into CASSEMGGTRTDTQYF.

This clonotype has only a few counts. This sequence joins TRBV7-9 and TRBJ2-7; D gene ambiguous. V lost 1 base and J 6 bases, leaving 13 bases between the germline ends. The CDR3 contains 14 residues. Per the germline V gene, CDR1 is SEHNR and CDR2 is FQNEAQ (reference sequence). CDR3 sequence reads: CASSLEFSGFEQYF. The CDR3 DNA follows: TGTGCCAGCAGCTTAGAATTTTCCGGTTTCGAGCAGTACTTC. The whole variable domain, filled in from reference TRBV7-9 and TRBJ2-7, reads DTGVSQNPRHKITKRGQNVTFRCDPISEHNRLYWYRQTLGQGPEFLTYFQNEAQLEKSRLLSDRFSAERPKGSFSTLEIQRTEQGDSAMYLCASSLEFSGFEQYFGPGTRLTVT.